The T cell receptor beta chain under discussion was sequenced for a study of T cell responses to AZD1222 COVID-19 vaccine. Looked up from germline, CDR1 is MRHNA and CDR2 is SNTAGT. CDR3 size: 15 residues. With 3 bases clipped from V and 2 bases from J, the junction kept 4 bases outside the gene matches. Points on this clone: Its matching antigen is unknown.

General study findings and limits: Donors skewed white British and female; clonal diversity was possibly underestimated. Dominant at 160-218 and 743-854, vaccine-associated CD4 TCRs also spanned spike.

Using immunoSEQ multiplex PCR, the repertoire was profiled, and TCRdb retains in-frame clones only, with some absent. The data show about 110,000 clones, approximately 91% seen once. Source: peripheral blood, taken on day 0 of MenACWY control vaccination. The TCR was taken from an adult in good health. The chain carries TRBV6-4 and TRBJ2-3; 8 bases are shared with TRBD1. The chain's CDR3 is CASSEGQEATDTQYF. The CDR3, as DNA: TGTGCCAGCAGTGAGGGACAGGAGGCCACAGATACGCAGTATTTT.